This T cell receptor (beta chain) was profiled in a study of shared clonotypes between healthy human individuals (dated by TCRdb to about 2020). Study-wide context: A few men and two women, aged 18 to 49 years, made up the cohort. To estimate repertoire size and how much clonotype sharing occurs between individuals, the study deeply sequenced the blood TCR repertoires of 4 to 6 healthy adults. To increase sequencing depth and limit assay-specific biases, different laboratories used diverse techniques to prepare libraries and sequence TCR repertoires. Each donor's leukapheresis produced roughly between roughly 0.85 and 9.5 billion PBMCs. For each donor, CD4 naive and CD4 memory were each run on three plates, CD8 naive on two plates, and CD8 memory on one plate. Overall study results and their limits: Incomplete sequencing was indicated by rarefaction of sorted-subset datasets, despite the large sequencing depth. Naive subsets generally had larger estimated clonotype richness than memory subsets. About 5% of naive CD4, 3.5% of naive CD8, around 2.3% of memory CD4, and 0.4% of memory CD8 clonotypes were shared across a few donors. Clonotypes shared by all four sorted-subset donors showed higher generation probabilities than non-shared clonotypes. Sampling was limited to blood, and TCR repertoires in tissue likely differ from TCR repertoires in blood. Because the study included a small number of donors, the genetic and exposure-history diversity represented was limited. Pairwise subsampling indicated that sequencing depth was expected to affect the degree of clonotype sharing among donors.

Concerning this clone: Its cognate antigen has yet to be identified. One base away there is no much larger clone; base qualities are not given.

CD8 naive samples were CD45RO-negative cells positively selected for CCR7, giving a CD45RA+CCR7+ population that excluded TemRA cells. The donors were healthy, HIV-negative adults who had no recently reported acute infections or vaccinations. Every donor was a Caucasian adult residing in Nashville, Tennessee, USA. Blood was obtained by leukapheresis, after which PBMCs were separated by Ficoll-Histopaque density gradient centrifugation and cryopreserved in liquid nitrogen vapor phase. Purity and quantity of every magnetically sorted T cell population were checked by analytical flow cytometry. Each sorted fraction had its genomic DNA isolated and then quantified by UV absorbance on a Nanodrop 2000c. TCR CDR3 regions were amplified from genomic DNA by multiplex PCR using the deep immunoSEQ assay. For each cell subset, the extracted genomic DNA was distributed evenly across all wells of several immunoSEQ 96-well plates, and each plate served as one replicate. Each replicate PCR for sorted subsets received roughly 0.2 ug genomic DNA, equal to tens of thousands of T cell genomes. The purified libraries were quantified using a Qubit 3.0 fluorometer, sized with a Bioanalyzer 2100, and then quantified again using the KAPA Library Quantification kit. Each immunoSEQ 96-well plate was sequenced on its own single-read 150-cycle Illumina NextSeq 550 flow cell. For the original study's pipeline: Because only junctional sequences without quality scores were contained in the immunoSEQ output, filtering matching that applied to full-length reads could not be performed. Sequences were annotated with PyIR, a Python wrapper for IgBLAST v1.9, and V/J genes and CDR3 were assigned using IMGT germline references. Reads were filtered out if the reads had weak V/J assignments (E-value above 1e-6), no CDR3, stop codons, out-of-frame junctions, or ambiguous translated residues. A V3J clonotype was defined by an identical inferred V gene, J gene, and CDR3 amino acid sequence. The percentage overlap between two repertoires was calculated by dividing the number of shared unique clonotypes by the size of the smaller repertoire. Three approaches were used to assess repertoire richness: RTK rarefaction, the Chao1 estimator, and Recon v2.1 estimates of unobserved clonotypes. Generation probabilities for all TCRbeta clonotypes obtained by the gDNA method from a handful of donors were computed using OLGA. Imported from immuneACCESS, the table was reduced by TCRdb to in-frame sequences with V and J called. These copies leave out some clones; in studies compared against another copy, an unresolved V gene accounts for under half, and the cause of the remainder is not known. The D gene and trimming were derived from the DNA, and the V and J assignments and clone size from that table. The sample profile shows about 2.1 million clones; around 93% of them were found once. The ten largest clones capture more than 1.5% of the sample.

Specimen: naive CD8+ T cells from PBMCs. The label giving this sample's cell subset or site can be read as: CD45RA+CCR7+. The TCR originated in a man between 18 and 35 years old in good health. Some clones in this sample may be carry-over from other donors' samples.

The CDR3 region reads CASSVLRETTGELFF. The DNA reads as follows: TGTGCCAGCAGCGTCTTGCGGGAGACCACCGGGGAGCTGTTTTTT. The sequence joins TRBV9 to TRBJ2-2, with 7 bases in between that match TRBD2. CDR1 and CDR2 (SGDLS, YYNGEE) derive from the germline V gene. Trimming takes 2 bases off V and 4 bases off J; junction bases not matched to a gene: 5. The CDR3 measures 15 amino acids from cysteine to phenylalanine. The DNA shown is the 45-base CDR3, in frame from base 1.